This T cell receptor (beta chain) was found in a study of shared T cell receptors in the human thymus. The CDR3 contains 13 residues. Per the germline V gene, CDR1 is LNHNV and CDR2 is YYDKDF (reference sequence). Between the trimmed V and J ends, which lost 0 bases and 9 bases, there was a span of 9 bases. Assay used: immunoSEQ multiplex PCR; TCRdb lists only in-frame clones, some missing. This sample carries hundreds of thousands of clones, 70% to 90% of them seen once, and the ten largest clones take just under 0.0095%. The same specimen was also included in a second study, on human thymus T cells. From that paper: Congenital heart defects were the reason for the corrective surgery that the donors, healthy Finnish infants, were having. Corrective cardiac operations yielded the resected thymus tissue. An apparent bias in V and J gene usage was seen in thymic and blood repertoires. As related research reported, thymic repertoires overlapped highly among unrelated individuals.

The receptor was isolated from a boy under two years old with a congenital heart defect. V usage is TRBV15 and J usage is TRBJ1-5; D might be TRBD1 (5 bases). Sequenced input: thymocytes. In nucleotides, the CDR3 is TGTGCCACCAGCAGAGAAGACAGCCGGCCCCAGCATTTT. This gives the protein CATSREDSRPQHF.